What follows are 25 T cell receptor beta chains derived from one specimen sequenced in a study of cytomegalovirus exposure and HLA in healthy donors. Clones were sequenced by immunoSEQ multiplex PCR, and TCRdb holds only the in-frame ones, with some missing. The sample gives around 140,000 clones, over 80% of which show up once; 4.5% is in the top ten. The sample comprised PBMCs. These receptors were collected from a man aged 18 to 29 in good health and CMV-seropositive.

This chain links TRBV28 with TRBJ2-7; TRBD2 aligns across 8 bases. There are 14 residues in the CDR3. Germline CDR1 reads MDHEN; CDR2 reads SYDVKM. Germline trimming cut 6 bases from V and 6 bases from J; bases unmatched to any gene: 10. The CDR3 loop is CASSRSGREFEQYF. CDR3 in DNA: TGTGCCAGCAGCCGGAGCGGGAGAGAGTTCGAGCAGTACTTC. The full variable domain, in which reference TRBV28 and TRBJ2-7 provide the parts outside the CDR3, is DVKVTQSSRYLVKRTGEKVFLECVQDMDHENMFWYRQDPGLGLRLIYFSYDVKMKEKGDIPEGYSVSREKKERFSLILESASTNQTSMYLCASSRSGREFEQYFGPGTRLTVT.

This chain connects TRBV2 to TRBJ2-3, with 8 nucleotides matching TRBD1. With 8 bases clipped from V and 5 bases from J, the junction kept 6 bases outside the gene matches. Germline lookup yields CDR1 SNHLY and CDR2 FYNNEI. CDR3 length equals 13 residues. CDR3 nucleotide sequence: TGTGCCAGCGTTCAGGGGGCGCAAGATACGCAGTATTTT. The encoded protein is CASVQGAQDTQYF.

V gene TRBV6-1 combines with J gene TRBJ1-1; the D gene is possibly TRBD1 (6 bases). Trimming took 6 bases from V and 10 from J, leaving 21 bases between them. CDR3 length: 14 residues. Germline values: CDR1 MNHNS, CDR2 SASEGT. In DNA, the CDR3 is TGTGCCAGCAGGGGAACCGGGACACGCATGGGAGCTTTCTTT. It is translated as CASRGTGTRMGAFF.

This clone has at least ten counts. The rearrangement uses TRBV2 and TRBJ2-5; 8 positions agree with TRBD1. With V trimmed by 4 bases and J by 4 bases, 5 bases remained unmatched. The CDR3 is 14 amino acids. Germline CDR1 SNHLY, CDR2 FYNNEI. The CDR3 reads CASSAYTGGETQYF. The CDR3 DNA reads as TGTGCCAGCAGTGCGTACACAGGGGGAGAGACCCAGTACTTC.

This clone was recorded only once. The chain links TRBV19 to TRBJ2-7; 8 bases map to TRBD1. V was clipped by 5 bases and J by 8 bases; unmatched bases: 14. From germline, CDR1 is LNHDA and CDR2 SQIVND (reference sequence). This CDR3 spans 15 amino acids. The CDR3 sequence: CASSPAGTGQGKQYF. The CDR3 region has the DNA TGTGCCAGTAGTCCCGCCGGGACAGGCCAGGGCAAGCAGTACTTC.

This rearrangement joins TRBV30 to TRBJ1-3; D is unresolved. The V end lost 3 bases, the J end lost 0 bases, and 12 bases lay between the germline ends. Germline assignment: CDR1 GTSNPN and CDR2 SVGIG (reference sequence). This CDR3 spans 15 amino acids. This CDR3 is CAWRTKAASGNTIYF. The CDR3 DNA follows: TGTGCCTGGAGAACTAAGGCAGCCTCTGGAAACACCATATATTTT.

This rearrangement joins TRBV7-9 to TRBJ1-1, with unresolved D. The V end lost 1 base, the J end lost 5 bases, and 11 bases lay between the germline ends. This CDR3 has 14 residues. Germline V gives CDR1 SEHNR, CDR2 FQNEAQ (reference sequence). CDR3 amino acids: CASSLGERRTEAFF. Written as DNA, the CDR3 is TGTGCCAGCAGCTTAGGGGAGAGGAGGACTGAAGCTTTCTTT.

There are a few counts of this clone. The chain employs TRBV5-4 and TRBJ2-3; 7 nucleotides align to TRBD1. There are 13 residues in the CDR3. Germline-derived CDR1 and CDR2 are SGHNT and YYREEE (reference sequence). V dropped 4 bases and J dropped 4; count of bases not matched to a gene: 3. CDR3 region: CASSRDRADTQYF. The CDR3 coding sequence is TGTGCCAGCAGCCGTGACAGGGCAGATACGCAGTATTTT.

V gene TRBV19 combines with J gene TRBJ2-2; tentatively, D is TRBD2 (6 bases). Trimming removed 8 bases at V and 6 bases at J, with 22 bases between. This CDR3 contains 16 residues. Germline CDR1 is LNHDA and CDR2 is SQIVND (reference sequence). The CDR3 loop is CASGGARIAASGELFF. CDR3 nucleotides: TGTGCCAGTGGCGGCGCGCGGATAGCGGCTTCCGGGGAGCTGTTTTTT.

The V and J genes are TRBV5-1 and TRBJ1-6, with D unclear. Per germline, CDR1 SGHRS and CDR2 YFSETQ. Trimming took 0 bases from V and 7 from J, leaving 8 bases between them. The CDR3 is made up of 14 amino acids. The CDR3 coding sequence is TGCGCCAGCAGCTTGGGACATGGGAATTCACCCCTCCACTTT. Protein sequence: CASSLGHGNSPLHF. The entire variable domain, with the rest obtained from reference TRBV5-1 and TRBJ1-6, is as follows: KAGVTQTPRYLIKTRGQQVTLSCSPISGHRSVSWYQQTPGQGLQFLFEYFSETQRNKGNFPGRFSGRQFSNSRSEMNVSTLELGDSALYLCASSLGHGNSPLHFGNGTRLTVT.

The chain links TRBV5-1 to TRBJ2-6, with 7 bases lining up with TRBD1. Germline CDR1 is SGHRS and CDR2 is YFSETQ. J was trimmed by 0 bases and V by 4 bases; bases with no gene match: 4. The CDR3 contains 16 residues. The CDR3 is CASSPTGSSGANVLTF. In DNA, the CDR3 is TGCGCCAGCAGCCCGACAGGGTCCTCTGGGGCCAACGTCCTGACTTTC. Drawing the rest from reference TRBV5-1 and TRBJ2-6, the complete variable domain is KAGVTQTPRYLIKTRGQQVTLSCSPISGHRSVSWYQQTPGQGLQFLFEYFSETQRNKGNFPGRFSGRQFSNSRSEMNVSTLELGDSALYLCASSPTGSSGANVLTFGAGSRLTVL.

V is TRBV29-1 and J is TRBJ1-2, with TRBD1 matching 9 bases. The CDR3 consists of 12 residues. Unmatched junction bases numbered 3, after V lost 8 bases and J lost 2 bases. Germline CDR1 SQVTM, CDR2 ANQGSEA. The CDR3 loop is CSSDRGNYGYTF. As DNA, the CDR3 is TGCAGCTCGGACAGGGGAAACTATGGCTACACCTTC. Variable domain in full (rest from reference TRBV29-1 and TRBJ1-2): SAVISQKPSRDICQRGTSLTIQCQVDSQVTMMFWYRQQPGQSLTLIATANQGSEATYESGFVIDKFPISRPNLTFSTLTVSNMSPEDSSIYLCSSDRGNYGYTFGSGTRLTVV.

J is TRBJ2-2 and V is TRBV5-6; 12 bases line up with TRBD1. J was trimmed by 7 bases and V by 5 bases; bases with no gene match: 12. This CDR3 contains 17 residues. The germline CDR1 and CDR2 sequences are SGHDT and YYEEEE. The CDR3: CASRWTGTGGAGGELFF. The DNA for the CDR3 is TGTGCCAGCAGATGGACCGGGACAGGGGGCGCGGGCGGGGAGCTGTTTTTT.

The rearrangement links TRBV5-4 to TRBJ2-3, with unresolved D. Trimming shortened V by 4 bases and J by 3 bases, and 3 bases separated the two germline ends. Germline V gives CDR1 SGHNT, CDR2 YYREEE (reference sequence). CDR3 length: 11 residues. Here the CDR3 reads CASSLTDTQYF. The CDR3 nucleotides are TGTGCCAGCAGCCTAACAGATACGCAGTATTTT.

V gene TRBV6-6 combines with J gene TRBJ1-2; D might be TRBD1 (5 bases). V was cut by 6 bases and J by 5 bases, with 22 bases left in between. From germline, CDR1 is MNHNY and CDR2 SVGAGI (reference sequence). CDR3 size: 16 residues. CDR3 region: CASSLRSGSGDYGYTF. CDR3 bases: TGTGCCAGCAGCCTTCGAAGTGGGTCGGGGGATTATGGCTACACCTTC.

The chain links TRBV7-9 to TRBJ1-1, with D unclear. V lost 5 bases, J lost 1 base, and 11 bases lay in between. The CDR3 runs to 14 residues. CDR1 and CDR2 from the germline V gene are SEHNR and FQNEAQ (reference sequence). The DNA of the CDR3 is TGTGCCAGCAGCCCTCCGACTACGAACACTGAAGCTTTCTTT. Translation gives CASSPPTTNTEAFF.

The chain joins TRBV10-2 to TRBJ1-4; D is perhaps TRBD1 (6 bases). The V end was cut by 3 bases, the J end by 1 base, with 15 bases between. The CDR3 has 17 residues. Germline loops: CDR1 WSHSY, CDR2 SAAADI. CDR3 bases: TGCGCCAGCAGTGACCCCAAGAGGGGGTTAACTAATGAAAAACTGTTTTTT. Translating it yields CASSDPKRGLTNEKLFF.

The chain recombines TRBV5-1 with TRBJ2-1; 8 bases map to TRBD1. Per germline, CDR1 SGHRS and CDR2 YFSETQ. V shed 5 bases, J shed 1 base, and the junction held 8 bases outside the gene matches. The length of the CDR3 is 16 residues. The CDR3 bases are TGCGCCAGCAGTCTACAGGGGGAGGTATCCTACAATGAGCAGTTCTTC. It yields the protein CASSLQGEVSYNEQFF.

The CDR3 reads CASSWAPATNEKLFF. The CDR3 bases are TGTGCCAGCAGTTGGGCGCCCGCAACTAATGAAAAACTGTTTTTT. The V call is TRBV6-1, the J call TRBJ1-4, with D hard to call. Per germline, CDR1 MNHNS and CDR2 SASEGT. This CDR3 comprises 15 residues. V dropped 5 bases and J dropped 0 bases, with 10 bases sitting between them.

This sequence joins TRBV5-1 and TRBJ2-1; D remains ambiguous. Trimming shortened V by 5 bases and J by 7 bases, and 13 bases separated the two germline ends. CDR1 and CDR2 (germline): SGHRS, YFSETQ. The CDR3 is 13 residues long. The CDR3 coding sequence is TGCGCCAGCAGAATTTCCGGAGTTAATGAGCAGTTCTTC. Translated, it gives CASRISGVNEQFF.

The chain carries TRBV27 and TRBJ1-1; D is perhaps TRBD1 (6 bases). The CDR3 has 14 residues. Germline loops: CDR1 MNHEY, CDR2 SMNVEV (reference sequence). Trimming stripped 5 bases from V and 0 bases from J, with 10 bases between. The CDR3 DNA sequence: TGTGCCAGCAGTCTAAGGGACATGAACACTGAAGCTTTCTTT. This sequence encodes CASSLRDMNTEAFF.

The V gene is TRBV9, the J gene TRBJ2-7; D gene unclear. The CDR3 has 13 residues. V lost 0 bases and J lost 6, with 10 bases in between. Germline CDR1 is SGDLS and CDR2 is YYNGEE. CDR3 coding DNA: TGTGCCAGCAGCGTAGATCTAGTCGGCGAGCAGTACTTC. Encoded protein: CASSVDLVGEQYF.

The gene calls are TRBV4-1 and TRBJ2-1, with a weak D call TRBD1 (5 bases). V lost 0 bases to trimming and J lost 10 bases, with 22 bases between them. CDR3 length equals 17 residues. Germline-derived CDR1 and CDR2 are MGHRA and YSYEKL. The DNA of the CDR3 is TGCGCCAGCAGCCAAGAGCCCAACCAAGGGGCAATTAACGAGCAGTTCTTC. It translates to CASSQEPNQGAINEQFF.

This chain joins TRBV7-2 and TRBJ1-4; weak D call: TRBD1 (5 bases). The CDR3 is made up of 14 amino acids. CDR1 and CDR2 from the germline V gene are SGHTA and FQGNSA. V dropped 1 base and J dropped 10 bases, with 13 bases sitting between them. The CDR3 sequence: CASSLGQGRRKLFF. The CDR3 coding sequence is TGTGCCAGCAGCTTAGGGCAGGGTCGGCGAAAACTGTTTTTT.

V and J are TRBV15 and TRBJ2-1, with 7 bases aligning to TRBD2. V was pared by 4 bases and J by 6 bases, with 9 bases of the junction left unmatched. The germline V gene has CDR1 LNHNV and CDR2 YYDKDF (reference sequence). CDR3 size: 15 residues. In nucleotides, the CDR3 is TGTGCCACCAGCATACCAGCGGGACGGGTCAATGAGCAGTTCTTC. The encoded protein is CATSIPAGRVNEQFF.